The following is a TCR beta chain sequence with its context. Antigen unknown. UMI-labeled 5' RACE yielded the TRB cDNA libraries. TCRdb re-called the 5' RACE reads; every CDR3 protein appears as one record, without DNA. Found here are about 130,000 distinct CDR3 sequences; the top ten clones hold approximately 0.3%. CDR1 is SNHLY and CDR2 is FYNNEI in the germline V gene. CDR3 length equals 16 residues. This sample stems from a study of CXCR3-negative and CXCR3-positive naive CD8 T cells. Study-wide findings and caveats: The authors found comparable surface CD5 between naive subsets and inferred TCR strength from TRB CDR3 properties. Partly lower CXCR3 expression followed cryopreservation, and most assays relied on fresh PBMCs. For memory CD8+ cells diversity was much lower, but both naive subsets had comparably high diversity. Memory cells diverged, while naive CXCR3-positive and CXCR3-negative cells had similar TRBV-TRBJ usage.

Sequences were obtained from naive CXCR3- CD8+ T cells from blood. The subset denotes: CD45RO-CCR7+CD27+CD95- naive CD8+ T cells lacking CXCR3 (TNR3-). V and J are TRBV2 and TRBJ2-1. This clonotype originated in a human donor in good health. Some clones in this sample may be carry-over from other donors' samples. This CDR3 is CASTNPNEGSYNEQFF.